This is a list of T cell receptor beta chains from one sample in a study of shared clonotypes between healthy human individuals. Sequencing used immunoSEQ multiplex PCR; TCRdb keeps in-frame clones, though not all of them. The sample has 1.5 million to 2.5 million clones; around 96% are singletons. Sequences were obtained from naive CD8+ T cells sorted from blood. The origin of the receptors is a young man in good health. Both conserved end residues are part of each CDR3. D genes are given only for firm matches. Clone size is shown for a subset of rows, as once, few, many or a class of expanded clone.

v_call	cdr3_length	d_call	j_call	clone_size	cdr3_aa	cdr3_nt
TRBV2	12	-	TRBJ2-7	-	CASTEISYEQYF	TGTGCCAGCACCGAGATCTCCTACGAGCAGTACTTC
TRBV10-2	14	TRBD1	TRBJ2-1	-	CASQDRGNSNEQFF	TGCGCCAGCCAGGACAGGGGGAATTCCAATGAGCAGTTCTTC
TRBV13	14	-	TRBJ2-5	-	CASSPQGGLETQYF	TGTGCCAGCAGTCCCCAGGGGGGGCTAGAGACCCAGTACTTC
TRBV10-2	14	-	TRBJ1-2	once	CASSEDLGGDGYTF	TGCGCCAGCAGTGAGGACCTCGGGGGAGATGGCTACACCTTC
TRBV13	14	-	TRBJ2-2	-	CASLAGVNTGELFF	TGTGCCAGCCTGGCAGGGGTGAACACCGGGGAGCTGTTTTTT
TRBV7-9	14	-	TRBJ1-1	-	CASSLGGGPGEAFF	TGTGCCAGCAGCCTAGGAGGGGGGCCCGGTGAAGCTTTCTTT
TRBV4-3	15	-	TRBJ2-3	-	CASSQGADSTDTQYF	TGCGCCAGCAGCCAAGGGGCGGACAGCACAGATACGCAGTATTTT
TRBV5-8	13	-	TRBJ2-1	-	CASSAVEDTEQFF	TGTGCCAGCAGCGCTGTTGAGGACACCGAGCAGTTCTTC
TRBV9	16	-	TRBJ1-3	-	CASSPWGPSSGNTIYF	TGTGCCAGCAGCCCTTGGGGACCGAGCTCTGGAAACACCATATATTTT
TRBV30	16	TRBD2	TRBJ2-3	-	CAWSALRGGSTDTQYF	TGTGCCTGGAGTGCGCTGCGGGGGGGGAGCACAGATACGCAGTATTTT